A single T cell receptor beta chain is shown here with its context. Its antigen is not known. V was cut by 1 base and J by 5 bases, with 11 bases left in between. Germline values: CDR1 SGHAT, CDR2 FQNNGV. This CDR3 is 14 amino acids long. The data derive from a study of chemoradiotherapy in HPV16-positive cancers. Background on the study: Candidate HPV-specific T-cell clones and common TCR motifs came from functional assays in two HPV16-positive patients. Notes on the study in general: Candidate HPV-specific clones and E7-related TCR motifs grew in tumor during treatment.

Over chemoradiotherapy, repertoires were sampled more than once. TCRdb's table, derived via immunoSEQ multiplex PCR, lists solely in-frame clones and lacks some. The sample contains about 12,000 clones, under 75% of which appear only once. The TCR was taken from a human donor with HPV-associated anogenital cancer. Sampling was carried out from a patient who underwent chemoradiotherapy. J is TRBJ2-5 and V is TRBV11-2; D possibly corresponds to TRBD2 (6 bases). CDR3 DNA: TGTGCCAGCAGCTTAGGGGGAGGTTGGGAGACCCAGTACTTC. Its protein product is CASSLGGGWETQYF. Full variable domain (outside the CDR3, taken from reference TRBV11-2 and TRBJ2-5): EAGVAQSPRYKIIEKRQSVAFWCNPISGHATLYWYQQILGQGPKLLIQFQNNGVVDDSQLPKDRFSAERLKGVDSTLKIQPAKLEDSAVYLCASSLGGGWETQYFGPGTRLLVL.